This TCR beta chain came from a study of cytomegalovirus exposure and HLA in healthy donors. Study-wide findings and caveats: Analysis was performed later, and it showed HLA-associated TCR beta chains to be more clonally expanded than equally common others.

Primers included in the PCR were 60 Vbeta and 13 Jbeta primers. The protocol was immunoSEQ multiplex PCR, while the TCRdb copy is restricted to in-frame clones and leaves out a portion. The top ten clones hold 1.8% of a sample with approximately 220,000 clones, 60% to 80% of them seen once. The CDR3 loop spans 15 amino acids. Looked up from germline, CDR1 is MDHEN and CDR2 is SYDVKM. Trimming removed 6 bases from V and 4 bases from J; junction bases left unmatched: 7. In regard to this clone: Its antigen is unidentified.

This chain links TRBV28 with TRBJ2-7; TRBD1 agrees at 12 bases. This receptor was taken from a male donor in good health and CMV-seronegative. The sequencing sample was made of PBMCs. In DNA, the CDR3 is TGTGCCAGCAGGACCGGGACAGGGGGCGCGTACGAGCAGTACTTC. This translates into CASRTGTGGAYEQYF.